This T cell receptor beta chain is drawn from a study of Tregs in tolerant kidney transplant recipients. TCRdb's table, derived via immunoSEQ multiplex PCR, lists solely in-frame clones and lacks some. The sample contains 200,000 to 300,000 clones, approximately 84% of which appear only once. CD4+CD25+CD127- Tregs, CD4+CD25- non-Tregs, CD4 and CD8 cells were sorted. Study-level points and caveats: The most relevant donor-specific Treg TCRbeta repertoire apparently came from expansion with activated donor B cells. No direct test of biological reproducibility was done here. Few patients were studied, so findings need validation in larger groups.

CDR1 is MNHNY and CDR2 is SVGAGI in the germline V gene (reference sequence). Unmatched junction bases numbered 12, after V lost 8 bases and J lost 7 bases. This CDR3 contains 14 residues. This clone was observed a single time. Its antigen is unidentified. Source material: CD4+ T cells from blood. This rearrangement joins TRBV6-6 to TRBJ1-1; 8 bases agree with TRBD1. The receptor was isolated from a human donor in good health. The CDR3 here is CASVVSGGEDEAFF. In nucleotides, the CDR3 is TGTGCCAGCGTAGTGTCAGGGGGCGAGGATGAAGCTTTCTTT.